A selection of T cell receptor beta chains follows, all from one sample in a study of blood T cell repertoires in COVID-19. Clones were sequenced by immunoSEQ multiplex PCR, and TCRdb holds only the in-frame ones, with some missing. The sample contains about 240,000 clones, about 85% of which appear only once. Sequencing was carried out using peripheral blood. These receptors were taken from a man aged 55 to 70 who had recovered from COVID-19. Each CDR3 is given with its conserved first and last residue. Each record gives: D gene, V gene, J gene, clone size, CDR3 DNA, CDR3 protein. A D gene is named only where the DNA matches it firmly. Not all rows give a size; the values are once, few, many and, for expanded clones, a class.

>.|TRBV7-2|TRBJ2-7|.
TGTGCCAGCAGCTTTGCAGGGCCGACCTACGAGCAGTACTTC
CASSFAGPTYEQYF
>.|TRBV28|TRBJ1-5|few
TGTGCCAGCAGGGTACAGTCCCATCAGCCCCAGCATTTT
CASRVQSHQPQHF
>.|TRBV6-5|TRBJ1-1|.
TGTGCCAGCAGGGCAGGGCGAGGGAACACTGAAGCTTTCTTT
CASRAGRGNTEAFF
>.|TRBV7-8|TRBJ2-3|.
TGTGCCAGCAGCTTAGGGTACCCGACACCACGTAGCACAGATACGCAGTATTTT
CASSLGYPTPRSTDTQYF
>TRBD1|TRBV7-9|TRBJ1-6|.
TGTGCCAGCAGCCATTGGGGACAGGGAAATTCACCCCTCCACTTT
CASSHWGQGNSPLHF
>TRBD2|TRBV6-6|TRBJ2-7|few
TGTGCCAGCAACCTTAGCGGGAGGACCTACGAGCAGTACTTC
CASNLSGRTYEQYF
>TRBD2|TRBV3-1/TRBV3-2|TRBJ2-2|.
TGTGCCAGCAGCCTGGGACTAGCGGGGGGCCTAACCGGGGAGCTGTTTTTT
CASSLGLAGGLTGELFF
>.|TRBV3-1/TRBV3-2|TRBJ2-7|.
TGTGCCAGCAGCCAACGGTTAACCTACGAGCAGTACTTC
CASSQRLTYEQYF
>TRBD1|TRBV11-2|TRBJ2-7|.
TGTGCCAGCAGCACGACCCGGACAGGGTCCTACGAGCAGTACTTC
CASSTTRTGSYEQYF
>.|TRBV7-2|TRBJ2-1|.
TGTGCCAGCAGCTTAATGGCAGACTCCTACAATGAGCAGTTCTTC
CASSLMADSYNEQFF
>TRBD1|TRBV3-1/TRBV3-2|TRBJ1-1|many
TGTGCCAGCAGTTACGGGACAGATGAAGCTTTCTTT
CASSYGTDEAFF
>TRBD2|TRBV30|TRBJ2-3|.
TGTGCCTGGAGTGGACTAGCGGGGGGCATAGATACGCAGTATTTT
CAWSGLAGGIDTQYF
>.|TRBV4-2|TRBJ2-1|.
TGTGCCAGCAGGATGGAGGGGGCTTACAATGAGCAGTTCTTC
CASRMEGAYNEQFF
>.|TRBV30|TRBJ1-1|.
TGTGCCTGGGGTAGGAACACTGAAGCTTTCTTT
CAWGRNTEAFF
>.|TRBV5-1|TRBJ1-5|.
TGCGCCAGCAGCGAAGGAACAGGATTTTTCGATCAGCCCCAGCATTTT
CASSEGTGFFDQPQHF
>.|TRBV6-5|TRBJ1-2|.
TGTGCCAGCAACGGGGGCTATGGCTACACCTTC
CASNGGYGYTF
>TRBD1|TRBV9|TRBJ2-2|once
TGTGCCAGCAGCGTAGCCGTGGCAGGGGGCAACACCGGGGAGCTGTTTTTT
CASSVAVAGGNTGELFF
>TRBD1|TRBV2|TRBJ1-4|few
TGTGCCGGACGAGGGACAGGGCCTGAAAAACTGTTTTTT
CAGRGTGPEKLFF